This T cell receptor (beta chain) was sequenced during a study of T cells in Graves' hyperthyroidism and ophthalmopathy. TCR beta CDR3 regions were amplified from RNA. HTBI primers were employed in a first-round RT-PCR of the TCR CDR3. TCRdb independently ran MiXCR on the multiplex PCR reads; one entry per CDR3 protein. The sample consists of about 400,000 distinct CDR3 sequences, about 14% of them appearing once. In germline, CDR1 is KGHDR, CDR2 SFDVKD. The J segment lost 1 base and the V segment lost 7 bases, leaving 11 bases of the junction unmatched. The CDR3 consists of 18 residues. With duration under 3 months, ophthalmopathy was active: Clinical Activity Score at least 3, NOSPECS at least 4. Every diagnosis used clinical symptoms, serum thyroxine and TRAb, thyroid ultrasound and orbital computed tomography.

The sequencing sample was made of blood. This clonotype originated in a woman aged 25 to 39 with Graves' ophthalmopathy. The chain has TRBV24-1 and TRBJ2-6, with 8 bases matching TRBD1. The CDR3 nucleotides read TGTGCCACCAGCTTGGGAGGACAGGGAATTTCTGGGGCCAACGTCCTGACTTTC. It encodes CATSLGGQGISGANVLTF.